These T cell receptor beta chains were read from a single sample in a study of spatial heterogeneity in lung cancer. TCRdb reprocessed the 5' RACE reads via MiXCR and lists one record per CDR3 protein. The repertoire includes about 60,000 distinct CDR3 sequences, less than 10% of them detected once, and roughly 15% sits in the top ten. Sample: PBMCs, taken at surgery. These receptors originate from a female donor with early-stage non-small cell lung cancer. The CDR3 runs from the conserved cysteine through the conserved F or W. Each record gives: V gene, clone size, D gene, J gene, CDR3 DNA, CDR3 protein. D genes are given only for firm matches. Clone size is given for some rows only: seen once, a few or many times, or a class if the clone is expanded.

v_gene: TRBV28; abundance: few; d_gene: NA; j_gene: TRBJ1-4; CDR3nt: TGTGCCAGCAGTCAGACCTGGGTCTGGGGCTATGAAAAACTGTTTTTT; CDR3aa: CASSQTWVWGYEKLFF
v_gene: TRBV18; abundance: few; d_gene: NA; j_gene: TRBJ2-1; CDR3nt: TGTGCCAGCTCACCGGTAGGGGCCAAGCCTGAGCAGTTCTTC; CDR3aa: CASSPVGAKPEQFF
v_gene: TRBV2; abundance: many; d_gene: NA; j_gene: TRBJ2-2; CDR3nt: TGTGCCAGCAGTGAGTATTGGCAGGCGAACACCGGGGAGCTGTTTTTT; CDR3aa: CASSEYWQANTGELFF
v_gene: TRBV7-9; abundance: many; d_gene: NA; j_gene: TRBJ2-5; CDR3nt: TGTGCCAGCAGCTTAACCAGGGGCGACCAGTACTTC; CDR3aa: CASSLTRGDQYF
v_gene: TRBV7-2; abundance: NA; d_gene: TRBD2; j_gene: TRBJ2-1; CDR3nt: TGTGCCAGCAGCCTTAGCGGGGGGGCCCACAATGAGCAGTTCTTC; CDR3aa: CASSLSGGAHNEQFF
v_gene: TRBV6-6; abundance: many; d_gene: NA; j_gene: TRBJ1-1; CDR3nt: TGTGCCAGCAGTCCAGACAGGTCGAACACTGAAGCTTTCTTT; CDR3aa: CASSPDRSNTEAFF
v_gene: TRBV20-1; abundance: few; d_gene: NA; j_gene: TRBJ2-1; CDR3nt: TGCAGTGCTATTAGTCACACCTACAATGAGCAGTTCTTC; CDR3aa: CSAISHTYNEQFF
v_gene: TRBV6-5; abundance: few; d_gene: TRBD1; j_gene: TRBJ1-4; CDR3nt: TGTGCCAGTACCCCCGCGGGACAGCCTTATGAAAAACTGTTTTTT; CDR3aa: CASTPAGQPYEKLFF
v_gene: TRBV29-1; abundance: many; d_gene: NA; j_gene: TRBJ1-2; CDR3nt: TGCAGCGCCCGCGGGGGGGCTGGAGGCTACACCTTC; CDR3aa: CSARGGAGGYTF
v_gene: TRBV11-3; abundance: few; d_gene: TRBD2; j_gene: TRBJ2-1; CDR3nt: TGTGCCAGCAGCTTCGTGACTAGCGGGCAGAGCTCCTACAATGAGCAGTTCTTC; CDR3aa: CASSFVTSGQSSYNEQFF
v_gene: TRBV9; abundance: NA; d_gene: NA; j_gene: TRBJ1-1; CDR3nt: TGTGCCAGCAGCGGAGGGATAGGGGGGGCCAGGAACACTGAAGCTTTCTTT; CDR3aa: CASSGGIGGARNTEAFF
v_gene: TRBV29-1; abundance: NA; d_gene: TRBD1; j_gene: TRBJ1-4; CDR3nt: TGCAGCGTCCTGACAGGGGAAAAACTGTTTTTT; CDR3aa: CSVLTGEKLFF
v_gene: TRBV28; abundance: many; d_gene: NA; j_gene: TRBJ1-5; CDR3nt: TGTGCCAGCATGGAACCTCAGGGCGTCAATCAGCCCCAGCATTTT; CDR3aa: CASMEPQGVNQPQHF
v_gene: TRBV20-1; abundance: many; d_gene: NA; j_gene: TRBJ2-3; CDR3nt: TGCAGTGCTAGGGGTGGCGGGCCTAGCACAGATACGCAGTATTTT; CDR3aa: CSARGGGPSTDTQYF
v_gene: TRBV6-6; abundance: many; d_gene: NA; j_gene: TRBJ1-1; CDR3nt: TGTGCCAGCAGTAATGAAGGGGAGACTGAAGCTTTCTTT; CDR3aa: CASSNEGETEAFF
v_gene: TRBV7-9; abundance: few; d_gene: NA; j_gene: TRBJ1-3; CDR3nt: TGTGCCAGCAGCTTAGGTGACACCCTGGCCGGAAACACCATATATTTT; CDR3aa: CASSLGDTLAGNTIYF
v_gene: TRBV7-2; abundance: NA; d_gene: NA; j_gene: TRBJ1-1; CDR3nt: TGTGCCAGCAGCTTAACGACGGAAACTGAAGCTTTCTTT; CDR3aa: CASSLTTETEAFF
v_gene: TRBV6-5; abundance: few; d_gene: NA; j_gene: TRBJ2-2; CDR3nt: TGTGCCAGCAGTTACGCGGGGGAGCTGTTTTTT; CDR3aa: CASSYAGELFF
v_gene: TRBV29-1; abundance: many; d_gene: NA; j_gene: TRBJ1-2; CDR3nt: TGCAGCGTTGGGGAGAACTATGGCTACACCTTC; CDR3aa: CSVGENYGYTF
v_gene: TRBV28; abundance: NA; d_gene: TRBD1; j_gene: TRBJ1-1; CDR3nt: TGTGCCAGCAGTTTATCCGGGACAGGGGTAAACACTGAAGCTTTCTTT; CDR3aa: CASSLSGTGVNTEAFF
v_gene: TRBV30; abundance: NA; d_gene: TRBD2; j_gene: TRBJ2-3; CDR3nt: TGTGCCTGGAGTGCGAGCGGGGGGGCGTCAGATACGCAGTATTTT; CDR3aa: CAWSASGGASDTQYF
v_gene: TRBV29-1; abundance: few; d_gene: NA; j_gene: TRBJ2-7; CDR3nt: TGCAGCGTTGAAGTTCAGACTGAATTAGAGCAGTACTTC; CDR3aa: CSVEVQTELEQYF
v_gene: TRBV7-7; abundance: few; d_gene: NA; j_gene: TRBJ2-5; CDR3nt: TGTGCTAGCAGCCAGAGCGGGTACCAAGAGACCCAGTACTTC; CDR3aa: CASSQSGYQETQYF
v_gene: TRBV5-1; abundance: many; d_gene: NA; j_gene: TRBJ1-1; CDR3nt: TGCGCCAGCAGCTTGGTGGCGGATACTGAAGCTTTCTTT; CDR3aa: CASSLVADTEAFF
v_gene: TRBV9; abundance: few; d_gene: NA; j_gene: TRBJ2-2; CDR3nt: TGTGCCAGCAGCGTAGATCCTGCAGGGTTGGGCGGGGAGCTGTTTTTT; CDR3aa: CASSVDPAGLGGELFF
v_gene: TRBV12-3/TRBV12-4; abundance: many; d_gene: NA; j_gene: TRBJ1-4; CDR3nt: TGTGCCAGCAGTTTACGGTTTGAGGAAAAACTGTTTTTT; CDR3aa: CASSLRFEEKLFF
v_gene: TRBV20-1; abundance: NA; d_gene: NA; j_gene: TRBJ2-1; CDR3nt: TGCAGTGCTAGAGATTGGACGGCAGCCTTAGAGAAGTCTAGGGATGAGCAGTTCTTC; CDR3aa: CSARDWTAALEKSRDEQFF
v_gene: TRBV5-5; abundance: few; d_gene: NA; j_gene: TRBJ2-7; CDR3nt: TGTGCCAGCAGCCCCGACAGGCTAAGCTCCTACGAGCAGTACTTC; CDR3aa: CASSPDRLSSYEQYF
v_gene: TRBV6-5; abundance: NA; d_gene: NA; j_gene: TRBJ2-7; CDR3nt: TGTGCCAGCAGTTACGTCTGGCAGGGGACCTACGAGCAGTACTTC; CDR3aa: CASSYVWQGTYEQYF
v_gene: TRBV7-2; abundance: NA; d_gene: NA; j_gene: TRBJ2-5; CDR3nt: TGTGCCAGCAGCGGGTACGTGCGGACGAAGGAGACCCAGTACTTC; CDR3aa: CASSGYVRTKETQYF
v_gene: TRBV7-2; abundance: NA; d_gene: TRBD1; j_gene: TRBJ2-5; CDR3nt: TGTGCCAGCAGCTGGGGACAGGGCACGCAGACCCAGTACTTC; CDR3aa: CASSWGQGTQTQYF
v_gene: TRBV10-1; abundance: NA; d_gene: TRBD1; j_gene: TRBJ1-1; CDR3nt: TGCGCCAGCAGTGAGTCTGGGGGACAGGGGGCGAGAACTGAAGCTTTCTTT; CDR3aa: CASSESGGQGARTEAFF
v_gene: TRBV20-1; abundance: many; d_gene: NA; j_gene: TRBJ1-4; CDR3nt: TGCAGTGCTCCCGGGCCGGCGGCTGAAAAACTGTTTTTT; CDR3aa: CSAPGPAAEKLFF
v_gene: TRBV28; abundance: few; d_gene: TRBD1; j_gene: TRBJ1-4; CDR3nt: TGTGCCAGCAGTACTGGACAGGGACTTAATGAAAAACTGTTTTTT; CDR3aa: CASSTGQGLNEKLFF